One sample yielded the 14 T cell receptor beta chains listed below, sequenced in a study of blood T cell repertoires in COVID-19. Data came from immunoSEQ multiplex PCR; TCRdb stores just in-frame clones and leaves some out. The table includes about 220,000 clones, approximately 86% detected once. Sequencing input: peripheral blood. The receptor set was obtained from an elderly woman with acute or convalescent COVID-19.

The rearrangement uses TRBV3-1 (or the pseudogene TRBV3-2) and TRBJ1-2, with TRBD1 identical over 7 bases. After removal of 4 bases from V and 2 bases from J, the junction contained 10 bases not matched to a gene. Germline V CDR1 and CDR2: LGHDT, YNNKEL (reference sequence). CDR3 length: 16 residues. The CDR3 DNA reads as TGTGCCAGCAGCCGAGAGGGGACGGGACAGAACTATGGCTACACCTTC. This codes for CASSREGTGQNYGYTF.

J is TRBJ1-2 and V is TRBV6-1; the match to TRBD1 covers 8 bases. In germline, CDR1 is MNHNS, CDR2 SASEGT. Trimming took 4 bases from V and 6 from J; bases not matched to a gene: 13. The CDR3 is 16 amino acids. This CDR3 reads CASSVSGQGGKDGYTF. CDR3 sequence (DNA): TGTGCCAGCAGTGTAAGCGGACAGGGCGGGAAGGATGGCTACACCTTC.

The rearrangement links TRBV30 to TRBJ1-4; TRBD1 matches at 7 bases. The CDR3 consists of 13 residues. V dropped 4 bases and J dropped 7; count of bases not matched to a gene: 6. Germline V gives CDR1 GTSNPN, CDR2 SVGIG (reference sequence). CDR3 residues: CAWNSRGAEKLFF. The CDR3, as DNA: TGTGCCTGGAATAGCAGGGGGGCTGAAAAACTGTTTTTT.

J is TRBJ1-1 and V is TRBV12-3 or TRBV12-4; D might be TRBD1 (6 bases). V was trimmed by 3 bases and J by 6 bases, leaving 8 bases between them. This CDR3 comprises 12 residues. The CDR3 DNA reads as TGTGCCAGCAGTTTCAGGGGATCTGAAGCTTTCTTT. Protein sequence: CASSFRGSEAFF.

The chain combines TRBV6-5 with TRBJ1-4; D is undetermined. V shed 2 bases and J shed 0 bases, with 4 bases lying between them. Germline V gives CDR1 MNHEY, CDR2 SVGAGI. The CDR3 is 14 residues long. This CDR3 is CASSYTATNEKLFF. The CDR3, as DNA: TGTGCCAGCAGTTACACTGCAACTAATGAAAAACTGTTTTTT.

In its sample, this clone was seen once. The gene calls are TRBV7-9 and TRBJ2-7; possibly TRBD1 for D (5 bases). Trimming cost V 1 base and J 5 bases, with 12 bases left between them. The CDR3 has 14 residues. CDR1 SEHNR and CDR2 FQNEAQ come from the germline V gene (reference sequence). CDR3 sequence (DNA): TGTGCCAGCAGCTTAGTTGGCAGGGTAGACGAGCAGTACTTC. Its protein is CASSLVGRVDEQYF.

The chain employs TRBV21-1 and TRBJ2-2; TRBD2 was called by the table and not checked on the DNA. TRBV21-1 is annotated as a pseudogene. The CDR3 length is 14 residues. The CDR3 here is CASSRDSPTGELFF. CDR3 coding DNA: TGTGCCAGCAGCAGAGACTCCCCAACCGGGGAGCTGTTTTTT.

V is TRBV6-1 and J is TRBJ2-7; D gene uncertain. Trimming cost V 3 bases and J 0 bases, with 12 bases left between them. CDR3 length: 15 residues. Germline V gives CDR1 MNHNS, CDR2 SASEGT. CDR3 nucleotide sequence: TGTGCCAGCAGTGATACCGCCAAGAGCTCCTACGAGCAGTACTTC. Its protein product is CASSDTAKSSYEQYF.

The chain recombines TRBV27 with TRBJ1-4; unclear D gene. V gave up 0 bases and J gave up 7 bases, with 12 bases separating them. The CDR3 spans 15 residues. Germline loops: CDR1 MNHEY, CDR2 SMNVEV (reference sequence). The CDR3 here is CASSLSIGSGEKLFF. The CDR3 coding sequence is TGTGCCAGCAGTTTATCAATAGGTTCGGGTGAAAAACTGTTTTTT.

J is TRBJ2-5 and V is TRBV7-6, with D possibly being TRBD1 (6 bases). V lost 1 base, J lost 2 bases, and 14 bases lay in between. The V gene's germline CDR1 is SGHVS and CDR2 FNYEAQ. The CDR3 is made up of 16 amino acids. The chain's CDR3 is CASSLGVTGVQETQYF. CDR3 bases: TGTGCCAGCAGCTTAGGAGTGACAGGAGTACAAGAGACCCAGTACTTC.

This clone has a single count. V and J are TRBV7-2 and TRBJ2-7; the match to TRBD1 covers 8 bases. There are 14 residues in the CDR3. The V gene end was trimmed by 5 bases and the J gene end by 1 base; junction bases not matched to a gene: 4. Germline CDR1 reads SGHTA; CDR2 reads FQGNSA. CDR3 residues: CASSTRDRSYEQYF. Here the CDR3 DNA reads TGTGCCAGCAGCACACGGGACAGGTCCTACGAGCAGTACTTC.

The chain carries TRBV15 and TRBJ2-7, with TRBD1 as a possible D gene (5 bases). V dropped 2 bases and J dropped 3 bases, with 8 bases sitting between them. CDR1 LNHNV and CDR2 YYDKDF come from the germline V gene (reference sequence). This CDR3 contains 13 residues. The CDR3 nucleotides read TGTGCCACCAGCAGATACAGGTTCTACGAGCAGTACTTC. As protein: CATSRYRFYEQYF.

The chain couples TRBV10-3 to TRBJ1-1; TRBD1 might be the D (6 bases). CDR1 is ENHRY and CDR2 is SYGVKD in the germline V gene. Trimming removed 6 bases at V and 5 bases at J, with 16 bases between. There are 14 residues in the CDR3. CDR3: CAISAGTKGTEAFF. DNA for the CDR3: TGTGCCATCAGCGCCGGGACAAAAGGGACTGAAGCTTTCTTT.

The V call is TRBV5-4, the J call TRBJ2-4; TRBD2 matches at 10 bases. Looked up from germline, CDR1 is SGHNT and CDR2 is YYREEE (reference sequence). Trimming cost V 0 bases and J 7 bases; bases outside gene matches: 1. This CDR3 is built from 14 residues. CDR3 DNA: TGTGCCAGCAGCTTGGAGGGACTAGCGAACATTCAGTACTTC. This gives the protein CASSLEGLANIQYF.